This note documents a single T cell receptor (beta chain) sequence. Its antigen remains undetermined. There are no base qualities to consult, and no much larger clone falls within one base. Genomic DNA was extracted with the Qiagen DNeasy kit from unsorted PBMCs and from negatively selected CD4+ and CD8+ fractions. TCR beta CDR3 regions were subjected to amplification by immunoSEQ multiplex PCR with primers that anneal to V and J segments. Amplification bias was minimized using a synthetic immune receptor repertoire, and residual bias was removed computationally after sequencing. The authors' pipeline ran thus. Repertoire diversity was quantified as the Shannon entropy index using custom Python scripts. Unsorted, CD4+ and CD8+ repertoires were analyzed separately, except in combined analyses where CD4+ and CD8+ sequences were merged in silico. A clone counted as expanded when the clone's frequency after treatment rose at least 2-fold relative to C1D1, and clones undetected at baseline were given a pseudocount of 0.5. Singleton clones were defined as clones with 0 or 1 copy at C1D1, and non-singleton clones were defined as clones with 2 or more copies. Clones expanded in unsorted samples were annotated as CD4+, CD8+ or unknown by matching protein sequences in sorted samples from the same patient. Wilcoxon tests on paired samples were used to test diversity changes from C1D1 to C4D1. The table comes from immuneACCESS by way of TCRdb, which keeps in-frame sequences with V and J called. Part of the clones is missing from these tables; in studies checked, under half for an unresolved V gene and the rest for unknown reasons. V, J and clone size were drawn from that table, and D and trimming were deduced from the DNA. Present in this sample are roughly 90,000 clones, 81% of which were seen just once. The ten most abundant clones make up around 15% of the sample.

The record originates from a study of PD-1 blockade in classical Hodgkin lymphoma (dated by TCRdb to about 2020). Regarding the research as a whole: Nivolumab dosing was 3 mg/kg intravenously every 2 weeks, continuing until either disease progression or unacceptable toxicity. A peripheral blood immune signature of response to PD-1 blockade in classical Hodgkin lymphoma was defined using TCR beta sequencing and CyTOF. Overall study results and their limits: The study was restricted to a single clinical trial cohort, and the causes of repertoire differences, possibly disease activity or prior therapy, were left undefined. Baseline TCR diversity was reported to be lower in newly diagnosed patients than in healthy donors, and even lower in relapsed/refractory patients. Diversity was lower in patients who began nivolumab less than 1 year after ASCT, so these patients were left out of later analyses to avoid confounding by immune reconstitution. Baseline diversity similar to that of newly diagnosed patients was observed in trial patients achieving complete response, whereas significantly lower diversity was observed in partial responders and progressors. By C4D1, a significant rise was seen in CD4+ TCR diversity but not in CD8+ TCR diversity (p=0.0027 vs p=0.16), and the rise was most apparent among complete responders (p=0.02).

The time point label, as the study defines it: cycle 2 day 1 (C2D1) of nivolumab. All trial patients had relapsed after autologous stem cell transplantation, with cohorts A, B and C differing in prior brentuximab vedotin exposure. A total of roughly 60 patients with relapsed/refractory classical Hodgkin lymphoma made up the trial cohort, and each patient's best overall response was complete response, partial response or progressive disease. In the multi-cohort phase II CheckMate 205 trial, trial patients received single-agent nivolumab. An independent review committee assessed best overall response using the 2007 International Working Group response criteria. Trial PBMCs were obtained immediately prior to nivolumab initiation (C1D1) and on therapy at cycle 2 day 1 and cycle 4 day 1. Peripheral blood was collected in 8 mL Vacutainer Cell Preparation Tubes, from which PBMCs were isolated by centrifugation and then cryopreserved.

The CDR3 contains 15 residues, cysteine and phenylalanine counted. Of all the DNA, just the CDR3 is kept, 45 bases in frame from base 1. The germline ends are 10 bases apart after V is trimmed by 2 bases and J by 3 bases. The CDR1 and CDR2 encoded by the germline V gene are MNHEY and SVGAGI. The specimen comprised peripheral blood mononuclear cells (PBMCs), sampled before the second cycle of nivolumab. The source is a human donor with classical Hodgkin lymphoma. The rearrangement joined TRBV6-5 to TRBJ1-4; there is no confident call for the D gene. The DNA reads TGTGCCAGCAGTTACCTCATCGGGGCTAATGAAAAACTGTTTTTT. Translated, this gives CASSYLIGANEKLFF.